This TCR beta chain was identified in a study of blood T cells in healthy people across ages. Germline trimming cut 0 bases from V and 2 bases from J; bases unmatched to any gene: 2. The CDR3 loop spans 15 amino acids. Germline lookup yields CDR1 MGHRA and CDR2 YSYEKL. Alongside a J-beta primer mix, a sample-barcoded 5' primer served in a second PCR lasting about 7 to 12 cycles. Each CDR3 protein gets one entry after TCRdb re-called the 5' RACE reads with MiXCR. This table has 1.5 million to 2 million distinct CDR3 sequences, roughly 50% appearing once. The authors drew approximately 10 milliliters of peripheral blood from each donor.

This rearrangement joins TRBV4-1 to TRBJ2-7; TRBD1 aligns across 9 bases. The material sequenced was blood. The receptor was isolated from a woman aged 40 to 49 in good health. CDR3 residues: CASSQDGTGTYEQYF. Written as DNA, the CDR3 is TGCGCCAGCAGCCAAGATGGGACAGGGACCTACGAGCAGTACTTC.